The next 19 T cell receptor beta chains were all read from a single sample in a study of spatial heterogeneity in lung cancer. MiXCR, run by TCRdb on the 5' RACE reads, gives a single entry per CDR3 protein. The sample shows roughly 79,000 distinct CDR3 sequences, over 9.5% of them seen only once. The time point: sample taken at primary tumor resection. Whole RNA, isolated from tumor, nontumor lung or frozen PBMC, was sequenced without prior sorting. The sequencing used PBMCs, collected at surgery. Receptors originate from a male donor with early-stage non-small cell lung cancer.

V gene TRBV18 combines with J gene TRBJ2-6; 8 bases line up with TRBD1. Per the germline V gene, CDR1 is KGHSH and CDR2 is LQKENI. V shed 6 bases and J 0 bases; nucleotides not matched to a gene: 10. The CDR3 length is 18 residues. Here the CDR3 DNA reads TGTGCCAGCTCTTCAGGACAGGGTCAATTCTCTGGGGCCAACGTCCTGACTTTC. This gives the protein CASSSGQGQFSGANVLTF.

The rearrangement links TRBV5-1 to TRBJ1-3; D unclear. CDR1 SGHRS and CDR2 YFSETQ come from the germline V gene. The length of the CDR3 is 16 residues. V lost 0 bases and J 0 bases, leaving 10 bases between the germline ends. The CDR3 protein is CASSLVGRYSGNTIYF. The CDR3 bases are TGCGCCAGCAGCTTGGTAGGCAGATACTCTGGAAACACCATATATTTT.

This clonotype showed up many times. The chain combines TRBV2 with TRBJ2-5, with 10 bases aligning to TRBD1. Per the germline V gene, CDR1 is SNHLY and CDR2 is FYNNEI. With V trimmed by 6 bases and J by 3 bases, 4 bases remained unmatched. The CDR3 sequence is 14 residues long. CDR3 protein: CASRAGTGEETQYF. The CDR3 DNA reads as TGTGCCAGCAGAGCCGGGACAGGGGAAGAGACCCAGTACTTC.

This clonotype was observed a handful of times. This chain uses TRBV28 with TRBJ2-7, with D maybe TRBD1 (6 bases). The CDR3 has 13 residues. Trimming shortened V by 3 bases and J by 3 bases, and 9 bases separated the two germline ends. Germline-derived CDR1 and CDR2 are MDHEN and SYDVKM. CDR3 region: CASSFSGDYEQYF. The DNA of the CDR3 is TGTGCCAGCAGTTTCTCAGGGGACTACGAGCAGTACTTC.

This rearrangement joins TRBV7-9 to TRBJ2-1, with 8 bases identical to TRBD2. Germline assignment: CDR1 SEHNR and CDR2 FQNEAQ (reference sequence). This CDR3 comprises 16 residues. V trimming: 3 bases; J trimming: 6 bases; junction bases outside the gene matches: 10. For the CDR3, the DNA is TGTGCCAGCAGCTTTGTTACAGGACTAGCAGCCAATGAGCAGTTCTTC. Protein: CASSFVTGLAANEQFF.

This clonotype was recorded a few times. CDR3 bases: TGCAGTGCGCCCCGTTACCCGGGCACCGGGGAGCTGTTTTTT. Residues: CSAPRYPGTGELFF. The chain uses TRBV20-1 and TRBJ2-2; no firm D call. The germline gives CDR1 DFQATT, CDR2 SNEGSKA (reference sequence). The CDR3 extends over 14 amino acids. V shed 6 bases and J shed 4 bases, with 15 bases lying between them.

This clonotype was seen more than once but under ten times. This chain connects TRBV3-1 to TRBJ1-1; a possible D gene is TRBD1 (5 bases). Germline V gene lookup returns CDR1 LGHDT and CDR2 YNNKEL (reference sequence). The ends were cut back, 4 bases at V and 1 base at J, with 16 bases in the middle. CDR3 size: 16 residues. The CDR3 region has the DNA TGTGCCAGCAGCCTCCAGGGCCAGGGCCCGAACACTGAAGCTTTCTTT. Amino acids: CASSLQGQGPNTEAFF.

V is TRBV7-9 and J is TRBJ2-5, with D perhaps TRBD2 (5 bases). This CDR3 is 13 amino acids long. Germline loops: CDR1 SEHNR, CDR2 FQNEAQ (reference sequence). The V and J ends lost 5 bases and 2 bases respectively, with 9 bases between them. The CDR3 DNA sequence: TGTGCCAGCAGCCGTCGAGGGCAAGAGACCCAGTACTTC. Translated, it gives CASSRRGQETQYF. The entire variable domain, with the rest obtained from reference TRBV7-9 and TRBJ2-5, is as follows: DTGVSQNPRHKITKRGQNVTFRCDPISEHNRLYWYRQTLGQGPEFLTYFQNEAQLEKSRLLSDRFSAERPKGSFSTLEIQRTEQGDSAMYLCASSRRGQETQYFGPGTRLLVL.

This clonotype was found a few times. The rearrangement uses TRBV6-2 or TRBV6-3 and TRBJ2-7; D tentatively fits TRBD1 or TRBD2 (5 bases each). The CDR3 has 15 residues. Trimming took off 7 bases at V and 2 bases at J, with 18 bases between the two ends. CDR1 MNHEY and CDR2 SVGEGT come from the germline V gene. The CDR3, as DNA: TGTGCCAGCACCTATACCGGGACCGTCACCTACGAGCAGTACTTC. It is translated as CASTYTGTVTYEQYF.

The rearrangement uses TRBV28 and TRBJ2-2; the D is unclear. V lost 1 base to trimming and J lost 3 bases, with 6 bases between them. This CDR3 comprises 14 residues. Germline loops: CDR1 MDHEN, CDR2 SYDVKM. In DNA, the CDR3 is TGTGCCAGCAGTTTATCGCTCTACACCGGGGAGCTGTTTTTT. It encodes CASSLSLYTGELFF.

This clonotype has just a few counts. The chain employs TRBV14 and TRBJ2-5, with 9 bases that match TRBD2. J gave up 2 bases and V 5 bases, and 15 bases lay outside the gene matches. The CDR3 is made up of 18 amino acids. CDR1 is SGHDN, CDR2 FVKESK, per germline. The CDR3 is CASSTRDSRGGLQETQYF. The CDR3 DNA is TGTGCCAGCAGCACAAGGGACTCGCGGGGGGGACTTCAAGAGACCCAGTACTTC.

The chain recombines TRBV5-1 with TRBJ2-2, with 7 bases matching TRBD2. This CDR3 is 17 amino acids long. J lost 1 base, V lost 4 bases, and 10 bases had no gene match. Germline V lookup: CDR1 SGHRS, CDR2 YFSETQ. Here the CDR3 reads CASSPGTGGLNTGELFF. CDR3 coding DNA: TGCGCCAGCAGCCCGGGGACGGGAGGCTTGAACACCGGGGAGCTGTTTTTT.

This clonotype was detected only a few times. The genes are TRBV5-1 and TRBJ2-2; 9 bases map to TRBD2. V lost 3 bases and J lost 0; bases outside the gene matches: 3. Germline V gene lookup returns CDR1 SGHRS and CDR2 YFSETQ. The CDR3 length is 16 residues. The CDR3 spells CASSWTSASNTGELFF. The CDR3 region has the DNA TGCGCCAGCAGCTGGACTAGCGCTTCGAACACCGGGGAGCTGTTTTTT.

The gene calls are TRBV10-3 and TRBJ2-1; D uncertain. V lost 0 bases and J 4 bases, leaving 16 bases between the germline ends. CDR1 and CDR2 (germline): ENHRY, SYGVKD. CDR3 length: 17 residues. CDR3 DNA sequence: TGTGCCATCAGTGAGTCGGTGGCTGCAGGACGGTACAATGAGCAGTTCTTC. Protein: CAISESVAAGRYNEQFF.

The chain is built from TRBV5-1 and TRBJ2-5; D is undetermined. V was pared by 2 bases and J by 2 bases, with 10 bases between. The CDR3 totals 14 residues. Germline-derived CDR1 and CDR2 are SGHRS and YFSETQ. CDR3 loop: CASSFTEIQETQYF. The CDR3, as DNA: TGCGCCAGCAGCTTTACAGAGATTCAAGAGACCCAGTACTTC.

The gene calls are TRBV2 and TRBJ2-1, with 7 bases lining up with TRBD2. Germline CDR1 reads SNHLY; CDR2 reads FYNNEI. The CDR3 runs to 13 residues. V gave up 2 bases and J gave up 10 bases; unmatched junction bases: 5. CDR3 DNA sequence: TGTGCCAGCAGTGAAAATAGGGAGGGGGAGCAGTTCTTC. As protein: CASSENREGEQFF. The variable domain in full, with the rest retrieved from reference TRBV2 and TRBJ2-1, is EPEVTQTPSHQVTQMGQEVILRCVPISNHLYFYWYRQILGQKVEFLVSFYNNEISEKSEIFDDQFSVERPDGSNFTLKIRSTKLEDSAMYFCASSENREGEQFFGPGTRLTVL.

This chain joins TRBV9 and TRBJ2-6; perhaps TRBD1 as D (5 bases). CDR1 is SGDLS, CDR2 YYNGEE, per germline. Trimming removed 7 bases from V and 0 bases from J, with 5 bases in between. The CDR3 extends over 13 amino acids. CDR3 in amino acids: CASGHSGANVLTF. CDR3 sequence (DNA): TGTGCCAGCGGACACTCTGGGGCCAACGTCCTGACTTTC.

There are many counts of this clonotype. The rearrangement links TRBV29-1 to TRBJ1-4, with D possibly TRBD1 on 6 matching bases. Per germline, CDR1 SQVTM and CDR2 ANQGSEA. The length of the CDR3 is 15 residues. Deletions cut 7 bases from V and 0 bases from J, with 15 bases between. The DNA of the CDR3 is TGCAGCGCAGCCCCAGGGGCAGCAACTAATGAAAAACTGTTTTTT. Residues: CSAAPGAATNEKLFF.

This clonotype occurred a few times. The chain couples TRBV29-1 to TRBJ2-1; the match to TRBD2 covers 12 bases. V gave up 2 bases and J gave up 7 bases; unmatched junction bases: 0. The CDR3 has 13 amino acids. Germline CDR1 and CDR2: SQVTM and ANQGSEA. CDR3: CSVETSGGNEQFF. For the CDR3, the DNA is TGCAGCGTTGAAACTAGCGGGGGGAATGAGCAGTTCTTC.